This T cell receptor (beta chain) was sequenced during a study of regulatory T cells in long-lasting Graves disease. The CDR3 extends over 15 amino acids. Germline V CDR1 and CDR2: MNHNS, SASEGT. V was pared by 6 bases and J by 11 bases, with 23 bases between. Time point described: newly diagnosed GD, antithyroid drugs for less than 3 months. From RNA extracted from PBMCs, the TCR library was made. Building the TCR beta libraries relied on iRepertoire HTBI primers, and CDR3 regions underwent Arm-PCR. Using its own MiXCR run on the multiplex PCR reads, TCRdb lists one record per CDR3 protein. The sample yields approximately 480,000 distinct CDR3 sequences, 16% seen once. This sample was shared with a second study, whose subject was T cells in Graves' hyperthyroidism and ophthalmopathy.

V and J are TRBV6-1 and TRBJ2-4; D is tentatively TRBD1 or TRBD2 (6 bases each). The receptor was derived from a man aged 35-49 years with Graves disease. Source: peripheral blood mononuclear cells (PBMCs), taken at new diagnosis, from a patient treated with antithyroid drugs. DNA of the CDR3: TGTGCCAGCAGCTTTCCCGAAGGGGCCGGGGGCGTTCAGTACTTC. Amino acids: CASSFPEGAGGVQYF.